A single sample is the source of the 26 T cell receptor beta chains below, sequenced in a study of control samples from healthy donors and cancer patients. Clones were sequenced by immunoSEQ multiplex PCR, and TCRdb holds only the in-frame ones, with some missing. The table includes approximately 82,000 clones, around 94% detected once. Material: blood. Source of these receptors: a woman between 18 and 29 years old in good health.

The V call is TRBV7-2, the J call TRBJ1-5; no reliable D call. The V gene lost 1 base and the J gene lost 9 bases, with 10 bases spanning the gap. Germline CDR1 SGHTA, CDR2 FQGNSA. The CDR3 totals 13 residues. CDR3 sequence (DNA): TGTGCCAGCAGCTTAGGACTTAACTCGCCCCAGCATTTT. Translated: CASSLGLNSPQHF.

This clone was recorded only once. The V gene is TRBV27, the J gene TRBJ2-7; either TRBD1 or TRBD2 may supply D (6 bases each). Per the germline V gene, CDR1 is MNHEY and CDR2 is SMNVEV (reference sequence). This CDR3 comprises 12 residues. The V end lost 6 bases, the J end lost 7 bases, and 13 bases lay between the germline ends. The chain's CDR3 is CASRRGAGEQYF. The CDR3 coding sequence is TGTGCCAGCAGAAGGGGGGCGGGAGAGCAGTACTTC.

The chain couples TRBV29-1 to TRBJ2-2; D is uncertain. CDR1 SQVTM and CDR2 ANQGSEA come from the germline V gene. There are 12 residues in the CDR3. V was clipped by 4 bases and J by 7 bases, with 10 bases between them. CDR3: CSVVSYRGELFF. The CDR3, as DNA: TGCAGCGTTGTTTCGTACCGCGGGGAGCTGTTTTTT.

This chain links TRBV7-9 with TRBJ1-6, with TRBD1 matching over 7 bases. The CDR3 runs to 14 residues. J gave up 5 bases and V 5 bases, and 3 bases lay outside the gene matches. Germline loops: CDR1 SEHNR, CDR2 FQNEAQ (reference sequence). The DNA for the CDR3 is TGTGCCAGCAGCAGTACAGGGGATAATTCACCCCTCCACTTT. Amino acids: CASSSTGDNSPLHF.

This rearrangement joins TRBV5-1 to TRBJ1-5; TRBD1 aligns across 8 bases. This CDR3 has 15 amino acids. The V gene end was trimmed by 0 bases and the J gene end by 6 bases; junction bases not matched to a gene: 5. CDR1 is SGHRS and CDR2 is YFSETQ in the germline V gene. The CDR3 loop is CASSLEGQGSQPQHF. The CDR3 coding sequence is TGCGCCAGCAGCTTGGAAGGACAGGGCAGTCAGCCCCAGCATTTT.

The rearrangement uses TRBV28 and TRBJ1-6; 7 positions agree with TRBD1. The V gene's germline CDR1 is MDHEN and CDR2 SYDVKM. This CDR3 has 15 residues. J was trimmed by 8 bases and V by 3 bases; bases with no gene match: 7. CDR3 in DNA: TGTGCCAGCAGTTTCGCCCGACAGGGCCATTCACCCCTCCACTTT. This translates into CASSFARQGHSPLHF.

CDR3 loop: CASSDDRGTDTQYF. Written as DNA, the CDR3 is TGTGCCAGCAGCGACGACAGGGGCACAGATACGCAGTATTTT. The genes are TRBV3-1 (or the pseudogene TRBV3-2) and TRBJ2-3; TRBD1 aligns across 7 bases. CDR3 size: 14 residues. CDR1 and CDR2 from the germline V gene are LGHDT and YNNKEL (reference sequence). V lost 5 bases to trimming and J lost 1 base; unmatched junction nucleotides: 3.

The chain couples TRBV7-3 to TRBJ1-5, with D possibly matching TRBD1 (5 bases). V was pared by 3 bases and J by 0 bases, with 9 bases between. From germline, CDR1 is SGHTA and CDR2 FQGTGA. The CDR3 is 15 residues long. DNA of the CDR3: TGTGCCAGCAGCTTCCAGGGATATAGCAATCAGCCCCAGCATTTT. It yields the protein CASSFQGYSNQPQHF.

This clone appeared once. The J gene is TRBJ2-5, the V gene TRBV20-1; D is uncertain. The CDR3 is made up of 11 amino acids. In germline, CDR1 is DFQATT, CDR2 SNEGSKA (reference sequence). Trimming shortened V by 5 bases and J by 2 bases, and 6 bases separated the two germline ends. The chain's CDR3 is CSAFSQETQYF. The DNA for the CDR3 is TGCAGTGCTTTTAGTCAAGAGACCCAGTACTTC.

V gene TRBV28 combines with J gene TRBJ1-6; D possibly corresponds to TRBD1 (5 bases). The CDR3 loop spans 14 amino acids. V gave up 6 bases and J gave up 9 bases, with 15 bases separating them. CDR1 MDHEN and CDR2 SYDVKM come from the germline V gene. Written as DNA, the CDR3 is TGTGCCAGCAGCCATGATCAGGGCGTTTCACCCCTCCACTTT. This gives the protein CASSHDQGVSPLHF.

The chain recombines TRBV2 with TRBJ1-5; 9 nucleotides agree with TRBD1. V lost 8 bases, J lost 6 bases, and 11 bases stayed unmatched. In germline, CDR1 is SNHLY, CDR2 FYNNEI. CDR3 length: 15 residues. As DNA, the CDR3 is TGTGCCAGCGGACCGGGACAGGGAAAAGGTCAGCCCCAGCATTTT. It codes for CASGPGQGKGQPQHF. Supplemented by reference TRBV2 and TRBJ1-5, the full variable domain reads EPEVTQTPSHQVTQMGQEVILRCVPISNHLYFYWYRQILGQKVEFLVSFYNNEISEKSEIFDDQFSVERPDGSNFTLKIRSTKLEDSAMYFCASGPGQGKGQPQHFGDGTRLSIL.

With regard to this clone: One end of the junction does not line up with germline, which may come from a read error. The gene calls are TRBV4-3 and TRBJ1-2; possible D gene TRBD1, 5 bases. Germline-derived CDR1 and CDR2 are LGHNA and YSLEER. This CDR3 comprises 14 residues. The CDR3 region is CVSSQEVQGRGYTF. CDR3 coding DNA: TGCGTCAGCAGCCAAGAGGTCCAGGGACGAGGCTACACCTTC.

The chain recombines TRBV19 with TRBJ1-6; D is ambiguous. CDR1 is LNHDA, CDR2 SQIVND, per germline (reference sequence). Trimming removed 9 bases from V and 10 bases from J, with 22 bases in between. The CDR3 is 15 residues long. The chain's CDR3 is CASLKYGMADSPLHF. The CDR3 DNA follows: TGTGCCAGCCTAAAGTACGGTATGGCTGACTCACCCCTCCACTTT.

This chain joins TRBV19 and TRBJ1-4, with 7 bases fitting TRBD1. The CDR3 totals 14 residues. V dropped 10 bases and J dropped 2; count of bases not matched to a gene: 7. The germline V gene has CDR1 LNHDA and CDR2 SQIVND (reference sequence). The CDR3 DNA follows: TGTGCCACCAGACAGGGCGCGACTAATGAAAAACTGTTTTTT. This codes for CATRQGATNEKLFF.

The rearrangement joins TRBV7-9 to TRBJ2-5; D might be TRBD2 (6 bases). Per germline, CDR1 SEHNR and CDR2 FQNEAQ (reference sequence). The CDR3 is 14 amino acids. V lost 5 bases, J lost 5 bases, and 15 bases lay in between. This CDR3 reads CASSPTPGGETQYF. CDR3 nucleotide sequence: TGTGCCAGCAGCCCCACGCCCGGAGGGGAGACCCAGTACTTC.

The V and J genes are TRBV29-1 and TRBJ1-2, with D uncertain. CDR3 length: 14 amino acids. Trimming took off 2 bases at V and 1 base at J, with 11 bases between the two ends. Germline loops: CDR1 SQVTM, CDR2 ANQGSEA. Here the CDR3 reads CSVEQRNINYGYTF. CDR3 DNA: TGCAGCGTTGAACAGCGGAACATTAACTATGGCTACACCTTC.

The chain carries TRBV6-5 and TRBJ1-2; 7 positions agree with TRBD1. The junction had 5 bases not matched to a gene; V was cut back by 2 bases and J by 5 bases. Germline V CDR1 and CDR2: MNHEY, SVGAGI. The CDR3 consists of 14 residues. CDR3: CASSYLGQPYGYTF. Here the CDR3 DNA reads TGTGCCAGCAGTTACCTGGGACAGCCTTATGGCTACACCTTC.

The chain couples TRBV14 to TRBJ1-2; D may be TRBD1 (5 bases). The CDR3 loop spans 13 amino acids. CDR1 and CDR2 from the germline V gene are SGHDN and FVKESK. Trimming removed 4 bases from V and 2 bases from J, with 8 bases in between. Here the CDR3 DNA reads TGTGCCAGCAGCCCGACAGTGAACTATGGCTACACCTTC. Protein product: CASSPTVNYGYTF.

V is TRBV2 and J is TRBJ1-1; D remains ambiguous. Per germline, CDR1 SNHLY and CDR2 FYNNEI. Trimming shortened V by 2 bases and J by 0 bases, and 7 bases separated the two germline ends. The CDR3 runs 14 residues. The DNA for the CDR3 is TGTGCCAGCAGTGAATTGGGAGTGAACACTGAAGCTTTCTTT. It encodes CASSELGVNTEAFF.

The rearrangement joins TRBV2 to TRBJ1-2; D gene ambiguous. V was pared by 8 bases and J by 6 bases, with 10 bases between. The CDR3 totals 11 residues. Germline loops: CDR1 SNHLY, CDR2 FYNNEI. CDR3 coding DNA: TGTGCCAGCGAGGGCGGGGATGGCTACACCTTC. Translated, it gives CASEGGDGYTF.

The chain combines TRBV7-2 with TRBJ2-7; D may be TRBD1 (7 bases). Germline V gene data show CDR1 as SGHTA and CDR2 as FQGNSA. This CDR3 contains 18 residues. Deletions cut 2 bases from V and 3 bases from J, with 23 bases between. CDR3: CASSLFFSGDSRLYEQYF. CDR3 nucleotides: TGTGCCAGCAGCTTATTCTTTTCGGGGGACAGTCGTCTCTACGAGCAGTACTTC.

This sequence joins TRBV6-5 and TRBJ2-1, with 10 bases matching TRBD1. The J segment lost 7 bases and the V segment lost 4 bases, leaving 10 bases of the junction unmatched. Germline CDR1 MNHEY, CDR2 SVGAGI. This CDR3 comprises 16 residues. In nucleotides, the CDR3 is TGTGCCAGCAGTTCCCACGACAGGGGGCGAGAAAATGAGCAGTTCTTC. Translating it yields CASSSHDRGRENEQFF.

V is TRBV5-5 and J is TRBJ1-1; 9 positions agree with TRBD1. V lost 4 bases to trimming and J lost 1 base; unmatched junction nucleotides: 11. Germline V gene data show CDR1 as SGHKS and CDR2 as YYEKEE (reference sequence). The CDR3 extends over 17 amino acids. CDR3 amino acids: CASSAPGTGRRNTEAFF. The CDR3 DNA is TGTGCCAGCAGCGCCCCCGGGACAGGGAGGAGGAACACTGAAGCTTTCTTT.

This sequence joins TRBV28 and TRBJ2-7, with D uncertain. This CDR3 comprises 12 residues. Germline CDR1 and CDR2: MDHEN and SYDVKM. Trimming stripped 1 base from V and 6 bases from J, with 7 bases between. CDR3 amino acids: CASSLLGLEQYF. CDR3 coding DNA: TGTGCCAGCAGTTTATTAGGGCTCGAGCAGTACTTC.

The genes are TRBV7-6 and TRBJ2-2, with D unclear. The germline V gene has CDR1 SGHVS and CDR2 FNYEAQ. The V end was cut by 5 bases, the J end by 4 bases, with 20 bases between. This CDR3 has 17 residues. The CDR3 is CASSPQSPVVGTGELFF. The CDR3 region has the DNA TGTGCCAGCAGCCCCCAGAGTCCGGTCGTCGGCACCGGGGAGCTGTTTTTT.

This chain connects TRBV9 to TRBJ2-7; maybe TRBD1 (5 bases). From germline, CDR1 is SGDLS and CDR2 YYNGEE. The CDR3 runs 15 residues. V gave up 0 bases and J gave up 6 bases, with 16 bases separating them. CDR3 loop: CASSVDIRRAGEQYF. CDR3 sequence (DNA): TGTGCCAGCAGCGTAGACATACGCAGGGCAGGCGAGCAGTACTTC.